This T cell receptor (beta chain) was documented in a study of T cell changes during pregnancy in multiple sclerosis. The CDR3 has 19 amino acids. Trimming took 4 bases from V and 0 from J; bases not matched to a gene: 10. The protocol was immunoSEQ multiplex PCR, while the TCRdb copy is restricted to in-frame clones and leaves out a portion. The sample has 52,000 or so clones; about 93% are singletons. The TCR comes from a female donor with multiple sclerosis, enrolled in a pregnancy study. The rearrangement joins TRBV5-3 to TRBJ1-4; 12 positions agree with TRBD1. TRBV5-3 is assigned to the ORF class and has an uncertain function. The sample here was CD4+ T cells from peripheral blood mononuclear cells, taken in the second trimester of pregnancy. The CDR3 DNA sequence: TGTGCCAGAAGCAGGGAAACGGGACAGGGGGCAGCAACTAATGAAAAACTGTTTTTT. Translation gives CARSRETGQGAATNEKLFF.